This T cell receptor (beta chain) stems from a study of shared clonotypes between healthy human individuals. On this clone: The antigen is not known.

The CDR3 runs to 15 residues. The V segment lost 6 bases and the J segment 5 bases; nucleotides outside the gene matches: 5. CDR1 is MDHEN, CDR2 SYDVKM, per germline. The repertoire was sequenced with immunoSEQ multiplex PCR; TCRdb's copy has only in-frame clones and lacks some. Here the sample spans around 1.9 million clones, 93% being singletons. Broader study findings: Clonotypes which were not shared had lower generation probabilities than clonotypes that all four donors shared.

CD8 cells regarded as naive lacked CD45RO, were positively chosen for CCR7, and omitted terminally differentiated effector memory CD45RA+ cells. This chain uses TRBV28 with TRBJ2-2; 11 positions agree with TRBD2. The receptor was derived from a man in his late teens or twenties in good health. Some clones in this sample may be carry-over from other donors' samples. Sequences were obtained from naive CD8+ T cells from PBMCs. The DNA for the CDR3 is TGTGCCAGCAGCCTAATAGCGGGAGGGACCGGGGAGCTGTTTTTT. Its translation: CASSLIAGGTGELFF.